The rows below give T cell receptor beta chains drawn from one sample of a study of blood T cell repertoires in COVID-19. The assay was immunoSEQ multiplex PCR, and TCRdb's table has in-frame clones only and misses some. This table has around 140,000 clones, about 87% appearing once. Sequencing was performed on peripheral blood. The receptor set was obtained from a woman in her forties or fifties with acute or convalescent COVID-19. The CDR3 runs from the conserved cysteine through the conserved F or W. D genes are given only for firm matches. A clone size is listed for some rows: how often the clone was seen (once, few, many), or a class if it is expanded.

D gene: TRBD1
V gene: TRBV5-1
J gene: TRBJ1-4
clone size: -
CDR3 protein: CASSLKGRGNEKLFF
CDR3 DNA: TGCGCCAGCAGCTTGAAGGGCAGGGGGAATGAAAAACTGTTTTTT

D gene: -
V gene: TRBV25-1
J gene: TRBJ1-2
clone size: -
CDR3 protein: CASSEQGMRYGYTF
CDR3 DNA: TGTGCCAGCAGTGAACAGGGGATGAGATATGGCTACACCTTC

D gene: -
V gene: TRBV14
J gene: TRBJ1-1
clone size: -
CDR3 protein: CASSQELAEAFF
CDR3 DNA: TGTGCCAGCAGCCAAGAATTGGCAGAAGCTTTCTTT

D gene: TRBD1
V gene: TRBV6-5
J gene: TRBJ1-2
clone size: -
CDR3 protein: CATSQGPYGYTF
CDR3 DNA: TGTGCCACATCACAGGGGCCCTATGGCTACACCTTC

D gene: -
V gene: TRBV19
J gene: TRBJ1-5
clone size: few
CDR3 protein: CASTTGPDQPQHF
CDR3 DNA: TGTGCCAGTACTACAGGACCCGATCAGCCCCAGCATTTT

D gene: TRBD2
V gene: TRBV5-6
J gene: TRBJ2-1
clone size: -
CDR3 protein: CASSLAVAGGSSYNEQFF
CDR3 DNA: TGTGCCAGCAGCTTGGCGGTAGCGGGAGGGAGCTCCTACAATGAGCAGTTCTTC

D gene: TRBD1
V gene: TRBV19
J gene: TRBJ2-7
clone size: -
CDR3 protein: CASSNQGESEQYF
CDR3 DNA: TGTGCCAGTAGTAACCAGGGGGAGAGCGAGCAGTACTTC

D gene: -
V gene: TRBV19
J gene: TRBJ1-5
clone size: -
CDR3 protein: CASSMRGGQPQHF
CDR3 DNA: TGTGCCAGTAGTATGAGGGGAGGTCAGCCCCAGCATTTT

D gene: -
V gene: TRBV19
J gene: TRBJ1-1
clone size: -
CDR3 protein: CASSGGGTAEAFF
CDR3 DNA: TGTGCCAGTAGTGGGGGTGGGACTGCTGAAGCTTTCTTT

D gene: TRBD2
V gene: TRBV10-2
J gene: TRBJ2-7
clone size: -
CDR3 protein: CASTPSGGAVEQYF
CDR3 DNA: TGCGCCAGCACCCCTAGCGGGGGGGCGGTCGAGCAGTACTTC

D gene: -
V gene: TRBV10-1
J gene: TRBJ2-1
clone size: -
CDR3 protein: CASSEIPSSHEQFF
CDR3 DNA: TGCGCCAGCAGTGAGATCCCTAGCTCCCATGAGCAGTTCTTC

D gene: TRBD2
V gene: TRBV5-1
J gene: TRBJ2-1
clone size: -
CDR3 protein: CASSSPLAGDPSSYNEQFF
CDR3 DNA: TGCGCCAGCAGCTCCCCTCTAGCGGGGGATCCGAGCTCCTACAATGAGCAGTTCTTC

D gene: -
V gene: TRBV4-2
J gene: TRBJ2-7
clone size: -
CDR3 protein: CASSYAGGSTYEQYF
CDR3 DNA: TGTGCCAGCAGCTATGCCGGGGGATCCACCTACGAGCAGTACTTC

D gene: -
V gene: TRBV5-6
J gene: TRBJ1-1
clone size: -
CDR3 protein: CASSPRPGLNTEAFF
CDR3 DNA: TGTGCCAGCAGCCCCAGGCCAGGCCTGAACACTGAAGCTTTCTTT

D gene: TRBD2
V gene: TRBV10-3
J gene: TRBJ2-1
clone size: -
CDR3 protein: CAISGTSGRTYNEQFF
CDR3 DNA: TGTGCCATCAGTGGAACTAGCGGGAGGACCTACAATGAGCAGTTCTTC

D gene: -
V gene: TRBV5-1
J gene: TRBJ1-2
clone size: -
CDR3 protein: CASSTPSQGYGYTF
CDR3 DNA: TGCGCCAGCAGCACCCCGAGCCAGGGGTATGGCTACACCTTC

D gene: TRBD1
V gene: TRBV24-1
J gene: TRBJ2-7
clone size: -
CDR3 protein: CATSAGTGVSHEQYF
CDR3 DNA: TGTGCCACCAGTGCAGGGACAGGGGTAAGCCACGAGCAGTACTTC

D gene: TRBD2
V gene: TRBV7-3
J gene: TRBJ2-1
clone size: -
CDR3 protein: CASSLDRTSGGKNEQFF
CDR3 DNA: TGTGCCAGCAGCTTGGATCGGACTAGCGGGGGGAAGAATGAGCAGTTCTTC

D gene: -
V gene: TRBV24-1
J gene: TRBJ2-7
clone size: -
CDR3 protein: CATSDKRSSYEQYF
CDR3 DNA: TGTGCCACCAGTGATAAGCGGAGCTCCTACGAGCAGTACTTC

D gene: TRBD2
V gene: TRBV6-5
J gene: TRBJ2-7
clone size: -
CDR3 protein: CASQVGRGLDEQYF
CDR3 DNA: TGTGCCAGCCAGGTGGGGCGGGGGTTGGACGAGCAGTACTTC

D gene: -
V gene: TRBV25-1
J gene: TRBJ1-1
clone size: -
CDR3 protein: CASSEYARTEAFF
CDR3 DNA: TGTGCCAGCAGTGAATATGCCAGGACTGAAGCTTTCTTT

D gene: TRBD2
V gene: TRBV11-2
J gene: TRBJ2-1
clone size: -
CDR3 protein: CASSLSGGAYNEQFF
CDR3 DNA: TGTGCCAGCAGCCTAAGCGGGGGGGCCTACAATGAGCAGTTCTTC

D gene: TRBD1
V gene: TRBV5-4
J gene: TRBJ1-2
clone size: -
CDR3 protein: CASRSGTGDNYGYTF
CDR3 DNA: TGTGCCAGCAGATCCGGGACAGGAGATAACTATGGCTACACCTTC

D gene: -
V gene: TRBV6-5
J gene: TRBJ1-2
clone size: -
CDR3 protein: CASRQADDGYTF
CDR3 DNA: TGTGCCAGCAGACAGGCGGATGATGGCTACACCTTC

D gene: -
V gene: TRBV6-5
J gene: TRBJ2-3
clone size: -
CDR3 protein: CASSSGLPSTDTQYF
CDR3 DNA: TGTGCCAGCAGCTCCGGACTACCCAGCACAGATACGCAGTATTTT

D gene: -
V gene: TRBV6-6
J gene: TRBJ1-4
clone size: -
CDR3 protein: CASSYGESTNEKLFF
CDR3 DNA: TGTGCCAGCAGTTACGGAGAGTCGACTAATGAAAAACTGTTTTTT

D gene: -
V gene: TRBV3-1/TRBV3-2
J gene: TRBJ2-7
clone size: -
CDR3 protein: CASSYEILDTYSYEQYF
CDR3 DNA: TGTGCCAGCAGCTACGAAATCCTCGACACCTACTCCTACGAGCAGTACTTC

D gene: TRBD1
V gene: TRBV2
J gene: TRBJ1-2
clone size: -
CDR3 protein: CASSESGGSYGYTF
CDR3 DNA: TGTGCCAGCAGTGAATCAGGGGGCAGCTATGGCTACACCTTC

D gene: TRBD1
V gene: TRBV24-1
J gene: TRBJ1-1
clone size: -
CDR3 protein: CATSDSRTGVISEAFF
CDR3 DNA: TGTGCCACCAGTGATTCCCGGACAGGGGTTATCTCTGAAGCTTTCTTT

D gene: -
V gene: TRBV27
J gene: TRBJ2-2
clone size: -
CDR3 protein: CASSFEASGELFF
CDR3 DNA: TGTGCCAGCAGTTTTGAGGCGAGCGGGGAGCTGTTTTTT

D gene: TRBD1
V gene: TRBV7-9
J gene: TRBJ2-5
clone size: -
CDR3 protein: CASRSRDRAWETQYF
CDR3 DNA: TGTGCCAGCAGATCCCGGGACAGGGCTTGGGAGACCCAGTACTTC

D gene: TRBD2
V gene: TRBV5-1
J gene: TRBJ2-1
clone size: -
CDR3 protein: CASREAGGTNEQFF
CDR3 DNA: TGCGCCAGCAGGGAAGCGGGAGGTACAAATGAGCAGTTCTTC

D gene: -
V gene: TRBV7-9
J gene: TRBJ2-1
clone size: -
CDR3 protein: CASSSTVYNEQFF
CDR3 DNA: TGTGCCAGCAGCTCGACAGTATACAATGAGCAGTTCTTC

D gene: TRBD1
V gene: TRBV9
J gene: TRBJ1-3
clone size: few
CDR3 protein: CASSTGAGSSGNTIYF
CDR3 DNA: TGTGCCAGCAGCACAGGGGCGGGGTCCTCTGGAAACACCATATATTTT

D gene: -
V gene: TRBV5-4
J gene: TRBJ2-7
clone size: once
CDR3 protein: CASSLGLNSYEQYF
CDR3 DNA: TGTGCCAGCAGCTTGGGACTAAACTCCTACGAGCAGTACTTC

D gene: -
V gene: TRBV24-1
J gene: TRBJ2-3
clone size: -
CDR3 protein: CATSDLETTRYTQYF
CDR3 DNA: TGTGCCACCAGTGATTTGGAGACTACTAGGTATACGCAGTATTTT

D gene: -
V gene: TRBV19
J gene: TRBJ1-2
clone size: -
CDR3 protein: CASSMAPYGYTF
CDR3 DNA: TGTGCCAGTAGTATGGCCCCCTATGGCTACACCTTC

D gene: -
V gene: TRBV2
J gene: TRBJ1-4
clone size: -
CDR3 protein: CASSGQPPYEKLFF
CDR3 DNA: TGTGCCAGCAGTGGGCAACCCCCATATGAAAAACTGTTTTTT

D gene: TRBD1
V gene: TRBV19
J gene: TRBJ1-5
clone size: -
CDR3 protein: CASSQQGASNQPQHF
CDR3 DNA: TGTGCCAGTAGTCAGCAGGGGGCGAGCAATCAGCCCCAGCATTTT

D gene: TRBD2
V gene: TRBV5-1
J gene: TRBJ2-7
clone size: -
CDR3 protein: CASSSSPGLAGDEQYF
CDR3 DNA: TGCGCCAGCAGCTCCTCACCGGGACTAGCGGGAGACGAGCAGTACTTC

D gene: -
V gene: TRBV21-1
J gene: TRBJ2-1
clone size: -
CDR3 protein: CASSKATGQGYNEQFF
CDR3 DNA: TGTGCCAGCAGCAAAGCAACCGGACAGGGTTACAATGAGCAGTTCTTC

D gene: -
V gene: TRBV29-1
J gene: TRBJ1-5
clone size: -
CDR3 protein: CSVGGWEGQPQHF
CDR3 DNA: TGCAGCGTTGGAGGATGGGAGGGTCAGCCCCAGCATTTT

D gene: -
V gene: TRBV7-9
J gene: TRBJ1-5
clone size: -
CDR3 protein: CASSLNRDGNQPQHF
CDR3 DNA: TGTGCCAGCAGCTTAAACAGGGACGGCAATCAGCCCCAGCATTTT

D gene: TRBD1
V gene: TRBV9
J gene: TRBJ1-1
clone size: -
CDR3 protein: CASTSQGGTEAFF
CDR3 DNA: TGTGCCAGCACCTCACAGGGGGGGACTGAAGCTTTCTTT

D gene: -
V gene: TRBV24-1
J gene: TRBJ2-7
clone size: -
CDR3 protein: CATSDPGAGAYEQYF
CDR3 DNA: TGTGCCACCAGTGACCCCGGGGCAGGGGCCTACGAGCAGTACTTC

D gene: -
V gene: TRBV10-2
J gene: TRBJ1-1
clone size: once
CDR3 protein: CASSESGGATEAFF
CDR3 DNA: TGCGCCAGCAGTGAGTCGGGGGGGGCCACTGAAGCTTTCTTT

D gene: -
V gene: TRBV9
J gene: TRBJ1-1
clone size: -
CDR3 protein: CASSPHGGDTEAFF
CDR3 DNA: TGTGCCAGCAGCCCCCATGGGGGGGACACTGAAGCTTTCTTT

D gene: TRBD1
V gene: TRBV15
J gene: TRBJ2-7
clone size: -
CDR3 protein: CATSGRDRGMYEQYF
CDR3 DNA: TGTGCCACCAGCGGCAGGGACAGGGGTATGTACGAGCAGTACTTC

D gene: -
V gene: TRBV5-1
J gene: TRBJ2-7
clone size: few
CDR3 protein: CASSLVGRYEQYF
CDR3 DNA: TGCGCCAGCAGCTTGGTGGGGAGGTACGAGCAGTACTTC

D gene: -
V gene: TRBV18
J gene: TRBJ1-2
clone size: few
CDR3 protein: CASSPQGYYGYTF
CDR3 DNA: TGTGCCAGCTCACCACAGGGGTACTATGGCTACACCTTC

D gene: TRBD2
V gene: TRBV27
J gene: TRBJ2-7
clone size: -
CDR3 protein: CASSLVAGGSYEQYF
CDR3 DNA: TGTGCCAGCAGTTTAGTAGCGGGAGGGTCCTACGAGCAGTACTTC

D gene: -
V gene: TRBV3-1/TRBV3-2
J gene: TRBJ2-3
clone size: -
CDR3 protein: CASSQGNRGSGETQYF
CDR3 DNA: TGTGCCAGCAGCCAAGGTAACCGGGGGTCCGGGGAAACGCAGTATTTT

D gene: -
V gene: TRBV5-1
J gene: TRBJ2-7
clone size: -
CDR3 protein: CASSLWWRASGYEQYF
CDR3 DNA: TGCGCCAGCAGCTTGTGGTGGAGGGCTTCGGGCTACGAGCAGTACTTC